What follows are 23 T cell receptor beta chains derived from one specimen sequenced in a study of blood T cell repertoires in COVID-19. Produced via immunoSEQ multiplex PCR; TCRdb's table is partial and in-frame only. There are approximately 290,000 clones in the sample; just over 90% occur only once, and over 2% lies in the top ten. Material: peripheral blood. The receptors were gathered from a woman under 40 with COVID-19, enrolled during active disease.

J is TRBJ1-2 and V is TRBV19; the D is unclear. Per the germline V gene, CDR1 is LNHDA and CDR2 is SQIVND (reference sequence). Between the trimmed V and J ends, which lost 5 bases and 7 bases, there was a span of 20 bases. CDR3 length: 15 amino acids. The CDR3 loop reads CASSPSPVSLFGYTF. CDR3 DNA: TGTGCCAGTAGTCCGAGCCCGGTTTCTCTGTTTGGCTACACCTTC.

CDR3 in amino acids: CSVAPGWTGIEAFF. The CDR3, as DNA: TGCAGCGTCGCCCCCGGTTGGACAGGGATTGAAGCTTTCTTT. The chain has TRBV29-1 and TRBJ1-1, with 8 bases matching TRBD1. This CDR3 has 14 amino acids. V shed 6 bases, J shed 7 bases, and the junction held 13 bases outside the gene matches. The V gene's germline CDR1 is SQVTM and CDR2 ANQGSEA.

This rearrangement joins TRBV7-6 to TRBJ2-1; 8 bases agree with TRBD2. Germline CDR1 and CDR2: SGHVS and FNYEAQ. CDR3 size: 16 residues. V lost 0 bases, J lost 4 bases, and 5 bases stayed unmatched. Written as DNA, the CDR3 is TGTGCCAGCAGCTTAGCGCGGGTAGCGGGGTACAATGAGCAGTTCTTC. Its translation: CASSLARVAGYNEQFF.

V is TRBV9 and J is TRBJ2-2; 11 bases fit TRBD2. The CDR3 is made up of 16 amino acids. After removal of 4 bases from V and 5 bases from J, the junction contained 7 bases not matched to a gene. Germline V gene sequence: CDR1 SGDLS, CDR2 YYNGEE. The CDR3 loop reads CASSRLAGGGTGELFF. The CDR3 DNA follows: TGTGCCAGCAGCAGATTAGCGGGAGGGGGGACCGGGGAGCTGTTTTTT.

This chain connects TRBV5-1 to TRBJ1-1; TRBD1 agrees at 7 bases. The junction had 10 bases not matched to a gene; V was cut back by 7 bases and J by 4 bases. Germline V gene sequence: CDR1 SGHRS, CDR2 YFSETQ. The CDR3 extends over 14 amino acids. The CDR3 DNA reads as TGCGCCAGCTTACTAGGACCAGGGGGCACTGAAGCTTTCTTT. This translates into CASLLGPGGTEAFF. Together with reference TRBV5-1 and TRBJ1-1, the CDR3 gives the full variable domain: KAGVTQTPRYLIKTRGQQVTLSCSPISGHRSVSWYQQTPGQGLQFLFEYFSETQRNKGNFPGRFSGRQFSNSRSEMNVSTLELGDSALYLCASLLGPGGTEAFFGQGTRLTVV.

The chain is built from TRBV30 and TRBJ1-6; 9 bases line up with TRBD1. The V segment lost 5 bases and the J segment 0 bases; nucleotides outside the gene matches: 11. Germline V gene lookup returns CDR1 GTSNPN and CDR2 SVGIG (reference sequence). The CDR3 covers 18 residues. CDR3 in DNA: TGTGCCTGGTCGCCGGACAGGGGAATGAGCTCCTATAATTCACCCCTCCACTTT. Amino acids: CAWSPDRGMSSYNSPLHF.

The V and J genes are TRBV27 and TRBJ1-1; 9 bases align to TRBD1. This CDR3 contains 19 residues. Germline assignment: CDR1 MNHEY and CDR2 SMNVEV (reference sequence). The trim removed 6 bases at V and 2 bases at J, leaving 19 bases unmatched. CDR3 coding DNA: TGTGCCAGCAGCCGCTTTTCGAGGGGACAGGGTTTTCCTAACACTGAAGCTTTCTTT. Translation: CASSRFSRGQGFPNTEAFF.

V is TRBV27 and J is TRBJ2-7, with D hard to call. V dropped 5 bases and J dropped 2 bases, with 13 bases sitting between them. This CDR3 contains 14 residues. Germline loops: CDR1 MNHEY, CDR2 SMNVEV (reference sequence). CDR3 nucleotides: TGTGCCAGCAGTCTTAGCCTCCTTGCCTACGAGCAGTACTTC. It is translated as CASSLSLLAYEQYF.

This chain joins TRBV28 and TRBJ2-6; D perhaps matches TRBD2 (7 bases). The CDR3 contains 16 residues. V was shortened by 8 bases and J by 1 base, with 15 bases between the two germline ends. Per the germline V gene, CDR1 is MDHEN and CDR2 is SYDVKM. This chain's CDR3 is CASVVAGASGANVLTF. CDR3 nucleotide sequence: TGTGCCAGCGTAGTTGCGGGGGCGTCTGGGGCCAACGTCCTGACTTTC.

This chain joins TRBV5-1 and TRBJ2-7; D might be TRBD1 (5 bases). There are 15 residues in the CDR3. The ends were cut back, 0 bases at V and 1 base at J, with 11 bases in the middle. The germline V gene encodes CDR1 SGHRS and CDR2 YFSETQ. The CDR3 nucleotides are TGCGCCAGCAGCTTGGGCAGGGCGAGTTCCTACGAGCAGTACTTC. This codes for CASSLGRASSYEQYF.

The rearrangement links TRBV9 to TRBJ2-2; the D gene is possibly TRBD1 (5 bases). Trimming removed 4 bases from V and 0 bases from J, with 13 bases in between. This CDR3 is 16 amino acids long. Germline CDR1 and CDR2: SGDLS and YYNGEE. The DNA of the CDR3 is TGTGCCAGCAGCCCCTCCGGCAGGGCGAACACCGGGGAGCTGTTTTTT. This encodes CASSPSGRANTGELFF. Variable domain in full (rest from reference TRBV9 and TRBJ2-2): DSGVTQTPKHLITATGQRVTLRCSPRSGDLSVYWYQQSLDQGLQFLIQYYNGEERAKGNILERFSAQQFPDLHSELNLSSLELGDSALYFCASSPSGRANTGELFFGEGSRLTVL.

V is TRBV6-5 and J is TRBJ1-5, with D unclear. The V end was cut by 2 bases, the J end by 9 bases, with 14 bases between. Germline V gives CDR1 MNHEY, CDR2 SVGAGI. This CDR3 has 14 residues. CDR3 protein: CASSYNKDLTPQHF. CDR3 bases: TGTGCCAGCAGTTACAATAAAGATCTAACGCCCCAGCATTTT.

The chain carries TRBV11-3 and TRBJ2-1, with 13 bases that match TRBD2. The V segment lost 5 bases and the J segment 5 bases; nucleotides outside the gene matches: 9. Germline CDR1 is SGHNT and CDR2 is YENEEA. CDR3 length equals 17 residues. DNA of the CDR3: TGTGCCAGCAGCCAACAAGGACTAGCGGGAGCCCACAATGAGCAGTTCTTC. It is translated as CASSQQGLAGAHNEQFF.

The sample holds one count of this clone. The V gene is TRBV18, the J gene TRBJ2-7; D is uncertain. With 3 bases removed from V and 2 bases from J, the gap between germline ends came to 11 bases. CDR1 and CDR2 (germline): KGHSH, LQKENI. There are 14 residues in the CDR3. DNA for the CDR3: TGTGCCAGCTCACCGGGCCGTACTCCCTACGAGCAGTACTTC. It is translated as CASSPGRTPYEQYF.

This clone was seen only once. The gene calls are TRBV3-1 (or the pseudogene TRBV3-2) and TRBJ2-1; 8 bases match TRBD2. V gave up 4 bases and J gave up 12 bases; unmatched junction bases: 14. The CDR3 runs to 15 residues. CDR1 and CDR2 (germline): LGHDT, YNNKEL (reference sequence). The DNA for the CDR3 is TGTGCCAGCAGCCCCGGGACTAGTGACTCTCGTCGGCAGTTCTTC. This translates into CASSPGTSDSRRQFF.

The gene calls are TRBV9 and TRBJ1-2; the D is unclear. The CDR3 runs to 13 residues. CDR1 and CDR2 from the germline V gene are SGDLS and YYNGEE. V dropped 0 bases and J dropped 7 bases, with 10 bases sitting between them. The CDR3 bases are TGTGCCAGCAGCGTAGGTTTGGAGACTGGCTACACCTTC. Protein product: CASSVGLETGYTF.

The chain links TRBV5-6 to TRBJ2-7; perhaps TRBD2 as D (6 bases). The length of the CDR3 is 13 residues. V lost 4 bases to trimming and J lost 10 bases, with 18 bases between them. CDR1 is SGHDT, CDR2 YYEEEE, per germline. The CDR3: CASSAGTGDRQYF. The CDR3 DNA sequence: TGTGCCAGCAGCGCCGGGACTGGGGATAGACAGTACTTC.

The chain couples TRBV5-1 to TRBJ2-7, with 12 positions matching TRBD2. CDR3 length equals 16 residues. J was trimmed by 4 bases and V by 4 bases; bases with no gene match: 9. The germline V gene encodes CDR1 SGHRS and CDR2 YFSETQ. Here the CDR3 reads CASSTGLAGRPYEQYF. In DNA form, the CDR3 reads TGCGCCAGCAGCACGGGACTAGCGGGTCGACCGTACGAGCAGTACTTC.

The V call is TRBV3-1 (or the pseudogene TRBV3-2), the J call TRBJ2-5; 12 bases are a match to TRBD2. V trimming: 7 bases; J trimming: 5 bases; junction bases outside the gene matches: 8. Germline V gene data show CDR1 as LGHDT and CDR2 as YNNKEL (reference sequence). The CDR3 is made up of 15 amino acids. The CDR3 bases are TGTGCCAGCACCCGACTAGCGGGAGTTAGGGAGACCCAGTACTTC. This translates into CASTRLAGVRETQYF.

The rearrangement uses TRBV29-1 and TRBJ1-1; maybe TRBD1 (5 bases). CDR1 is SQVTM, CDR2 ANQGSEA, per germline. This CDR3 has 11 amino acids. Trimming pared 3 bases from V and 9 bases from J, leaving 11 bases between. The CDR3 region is CSVEPGHKAFF. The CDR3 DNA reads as TGCAGCGTTGAGCCAGGGCATAAAGCTTTCTTT.

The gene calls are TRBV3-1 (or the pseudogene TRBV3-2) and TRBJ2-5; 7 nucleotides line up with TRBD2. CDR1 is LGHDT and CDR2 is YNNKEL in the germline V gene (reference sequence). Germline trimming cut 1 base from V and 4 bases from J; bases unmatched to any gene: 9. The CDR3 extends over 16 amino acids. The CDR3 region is CASSQGVGLAAETQYF. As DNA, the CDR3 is TGTGCCAGCAGCCAAGGGGTTGGTCTAGCGGCAGAGACCCAGTACTTC.

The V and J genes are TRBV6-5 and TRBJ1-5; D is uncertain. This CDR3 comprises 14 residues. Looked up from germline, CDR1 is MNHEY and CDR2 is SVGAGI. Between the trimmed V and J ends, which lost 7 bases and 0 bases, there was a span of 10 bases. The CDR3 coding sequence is TGTGCCAGCACCCTCCTAAATAGCAATCAGCCCCAGCATTTT. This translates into CASTLLNSNQPQHF.

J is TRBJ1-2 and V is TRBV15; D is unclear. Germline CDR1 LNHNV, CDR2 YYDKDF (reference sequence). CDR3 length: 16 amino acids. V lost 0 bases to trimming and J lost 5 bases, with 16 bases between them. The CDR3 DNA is TGTGCCACCAGCAGAGATTTAACCCTCCGGGATTATGGCTACACCTTC. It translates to CATSRDLTLRDYGYTF.